This T cell receptor (beta chain) was captured in a study of T cell repertoires in cytomegalovirus infection (dated by TCRdb to the late 2010s). About the full investigation: Alongside well-studied HLA-B-restricted epitopes, the peptide stimulations were aimed at recently identified HLA-C-restricted CMV epitopes, whose presentation resists viral immunomodulation. Because public TCR beta signatures pointed to carriage of CMV infection together with the matching HLA type, the HLA type of each donor mattered for the analysis.

The full study reports these points: Carriers of CMV infection plus the relevant HLA type were discriminated by the cumulative frequency of public TCR beta family members in the study cohort and in an independent approximately 350-donor cohort. The ex vivo response was dominated by HLA-C-restricted CMV-specific TCR beta clonotypes, which also provided the single most frequent clonotype in two of eight donors.

The sample's treatment or condition label is to be understood as: in vitro stimulation with specific CMV peptide epitopes to enrich CMV-specific T cells. This clonotype appeared once. What antigen it recognizes has not been identified. No much larger clone exists at a distance of one base, and base qualities are not known. One read is thin evidence. Including the terminal cysteine and phenylalanine, the CDR3 comprises 15 residues. Only the CDR3 region is kept as DNA, spanning 45 bases read in frame from base 1. V and J lose 6 bases and 5 bases, and a span of 16 bases separates them. This sample was sequenced with an Illumina HiSeq 1500. TCRdb's own reprocessing of the public reads used fastp at Q25 and MiXCR and kept productive beta chains. One record per CDR3 amino acid sequence lists the most common genes and DNA. Recorded for this sample are about 770,000 distinct CDR3 sequences; 25% to 30% of them occurred a single time. The ten largest clones add up to around 12% of the sample.

The sequence came from a human donor in good health (CMV status not recorded). Some clones in this sample may be carry-over from other donors' samples. The sequencing here drew on cultured CD8+ T cells from PBMCs, taken from culture after CMV antigen stimulation. Here the chain combines TRBV12-3 or TRBV12-4 and TRBJ1-4, and TRBD1 may be the D gene, going by 6 matching bases. The sequence in DNA is TGTGCCAGCAGACCCCACGGCAGGGGAAATGAAAAACTGTTTTTT. The resulting protein is CASRPHGRGNEKLFF.